The 7 T cell receptor beta chains reported below all come from one sample, sequenced in a study of OX40 agonist ivuxolimab in advanced cancers. TCRdb's table, derived via immunoSEQ multiplex PCR, lists solely in-frame clones and lacks some. The table shows 20,000 to 25,000 clones, with around 87% occurring only once. The sample here was CD4+ or CD8+ T cells sorted from blood, taken in a trial of the OX40 agonist ivuxolimab. The receptors were sampled from an adult with an advanced solid tumor such as melanoma, head and neck, liver or kidney cancer.

The rearrangement links TRBV4-3 to TRBJ2-2; 8 bases fit TRBD1. The CDR3 runs to 17 residues. V lost 3 bases to trimming and J lost 0 bases; unmatched junction nucleotides: 6. Germline V lookup: CDR1 LGHNA, CDR2 YSLEER. CDR3 sequence reads: CASSQDGQGANTGELFF. CDR3 sequence (DNA): TGCGCCAGCAGCCAGGACGGACAGGGTGCGAACACCGGGGAGCTGTTTTTT.

V usage is TRBV7-3 and J usage is TRBJ1-2; 7 bases map to TRBD1. V lost 6 bases and J lost 5; bases outside the gene matches: 6. CDR1 is SGHTA, CDR2 FQGTGA, per germline. This CDR3 has 13 residues. CDR3 nucleotides: TGTGCCAGCAGTCCTGGGGACAGTTATGGCTACACCTTC. It is translated as CASSPGDSYGYTF.

This clone is a singleton in its sample. The genes are TRBV19 and TRBJ2-7; tentative D call: TRBD1 (6 bases). Looked up from germline, CDR1 is LNHDA and CDR2 is SQIVND (reference sequence). This CDR3 has 13 amino acids. V was cut by 5 bases and J by 2 bases, with 10 bases left in between. The CDR3 sequence: CASSPRGTYEQYF. The CDR3 nucleotides read TGTGCCAGTAGTCCCAGGGGTACCTACGAGCAGTACTTC.

This chain uses TRBV27 with TRBJ2-5; TRBD2 is a possible D gene (6 bases). From germline, CDR1 is MNHEY and CDR2 SMNVEV (reference sequence). The CDR3 length is 16 residues. V lost 5 bases, J lost 5 bases, and 21 bases lay in between. Here the CDR3 reads CASSVVYPGLPETQYF. The CDR3 DNA is TGTGCCAGCAGTGTAGTTTATCCGGGACTCCCCGAGACCCAGTACTTC.

The chain is built from TRBV27 and TRBJ2-1; 9 bases match TRBD1. Germline CDR1 and CDR2: MNHEY and SMNVEV (reference sequence). Trimming took 10 bases from V and 4 from J; bases not matched to a gene: 8. The CDR3 totals 14 residues. The CDR3 DNA reads TGTGCCACCACACGACAGGGGGGGTACAATGAGCAGTTCTTC. Its protein product is CATTRQGGYNEQFF.

The genes are TRBV18 and TRBJ2-1; 7 nucleotides agree with TRBD1. Trimming cost V 2 bases and J 4 bases; bases outside gene matches: 11. Germline lookup yields CDR1 KGHSH and CDR2 LQKENI. The CDR3 loop spans 17 amino acids. In DNA form, the CDR3 reads TGTGCCAGCTCACCAGGGACAGACAGTATAGGGTACAATGAGCAGTTCTTC. Its protein product is CASSPGTDSIGYNEQFF.

This clone is judged medium-sized. Additional DNA sequences in this sample encode the identical CDR3. The chain combines TRBV10-2 with TRBJ2-7; D unclear. The length of the CDR3 is 13 residues. V was clipped by 0 bases and J by 3 bases, with 6 bases between them. CDR1 and CDR2 (germline): WSHSY, SAAADI. The CDR3: CASSESEYYEQYF. The CDR3 nucleotides are TGCGCCAGCAGTGAGTCGGAATACTACGAGCAGTACTTC.